The 17 T cell receptor beta chains below come from one sample, sequenced in a study of T cell responses to AZD1222 COVID-19 vaccine. Here immunoSEQ multiplex PCR was the method, and the copy in TCRdb shows in-frame clones only, minus some. The table shows 80,000 to 95,000 clones, with 70% to 80% occurring only once. Specimen: peripheral blood, collected on day 0 of AZD1222 vaccination. These receptors all come from an adult in good health.

The V gene is TRBV5-1, the J gene TRBJ2-7; 7 nucleotides match TRBD2. The germline CDR1 and CDR2 sequences are SGHRS and YFSETQ. With V trimmed by 1 base and J by 3 bases, 13 bases remained unmatched. The CDR3 is made up of 17 amino acids. The CDR3 region is CASSLRKSGTSFYEQYF. The CDR3 DNA sequence: TGCGCCAGCAGCTTGAGAAAGAGCGGGACTTCCTTCTACGAGCAGTACTTC.

This rearrangement joins TRBV5-1 to TRBJ1-2, with D unclear. The CDR3 runs 14 residues. The V gene's germline CDR1 is SGHRS and CDR2 YFSETQ. The germline V and J ends were trimmed by 4 bases and 2 bases, with 12 bases remaining between them. Written as DNA, the CDR3 is TGCGCCAGCAGCGCCAACACCCCCAACTATGGCTACACCTTC. Translated, it gives CASSANTPNYGYTF.

CDR3 coding DNA: TGCGCCAGCAGCGCGGGACAGAACCAAGAGACCCAGTACTTC. The encoded protein is CASSAGQNQETQYF. The V call is TRBV5-1, the J call TRBJ2-5, with D tentatively TRBD1 (7 bases). The V end lost 4 bases, the J end lost 0 bases, and 10 bases lay between the germline ends. The CDR3 is made up of 14 amino acids. CDR1 SGHRS and CDR2 YFSETQ come from the germline V gene. Drawing the rest from reference TRBV5-1 and TRBJ2-5, the complete variable domain is KAGVTQTPRYLIKTRGQQVTLSCSPISGHRSVSWYQQTPGQGLQFLFEYFSETQRNKGNFPGRFSGRQFSNSRSEMNVSTLELGDSALYLCASSAGQNQETQYFGPGTRLLVL.

The chain is built from TRBV19 and TRBJ2-1, with D possibly being TRBD2 (6 bases). Between the trimmed V and J ends, which lost 6 bases and 1 base, there was a span of 13 bases. The germline V gene encodes CDR1 LNHDA and CDR2 SQIVND (reference sequence). This CDR3 region has 15 residues. The CDR3 here is CASRTGTLSYNEQFF. The DNA of the CDR3 is TGTGCCAGTAGGACCGGGACTTTATCCTACAATGAGCAGTTCTTC.

The chain employs TRBV9 and TRBJ2-7, with 9 bases identical to TRBD2. Unmatched junction bases numbered 2, after V lost 4 bases and J lost 6 bases. Germline CDR1 reads SGDLS; CDR2 reads YYNGEE. The CDR3 is 12 amino acids. The DNA for the CDR3 is TGTGCCAGCAGCAATAGCGGGGGCGAGCAGTACTTC. Its translation: CASSNSGGEQYF.

J is TRBJ1-3 and V is TRBV10-2, with unresolved D. Germline V gene data show CDR1 as WSHSY and CDR2 as SAAADI. Trimming pared 4 bases from V and 0 bases from J, leaving 4 bases between. This CDR3 comprises 13 residues. CDR3: CASSGSSGNTIYF. Here the CDR3 DNA reads TGCGCCAGCAGTGGGAGCTCTGGAAACACCATATATTTT.

The V gene is TRBV12-5, the J gene TRBJ2-1, with TRBD2 matching over 8 bases. Germline V gene lookup returns CDR1 LGHNT and CDR2 FRNRAP. Trimming at V came to 5 bases and at J to 0 bases, leaving 12 bases not matched to a gene. The CDR3 consists of 18 residues. The CDR3 nucleotides are TGTGCTAGTGGTCTCCCTAGCGGGCCACAGCCCTCCTACAATGAGCAGTTCTTC. Amino acid sequence: CASGLPSGPQPSYNEQFF.

There are a few counts of this clone. This sample includes further DNA sequences coding for the same CDR3. The V and J genes are TRBV3-1 (or the pseudogene TRBV3-2) and TRBJ2-3; no clear D gene. Germline-derived CDR1 and CDR2 are LGHDT and YNNKEL (reference sequence). V lost 2 bases, J lost 2 bases, and 5 bases lay in between. The CDR3 spans 13 residues. CDR3 nucleotide sequence: TGTGCCAGCAGCCAACCGTCCACAGATACGCAGTATTTT. It translates to CASSQPSTDTQYF.

Here the CDR3 DNA reads TGTGCCAGCAGTTTGGGGGGGGGTATGTGGGAGACCCAGTACTTC. Protein: CASSLGGGMWETQYF. The rearrangement links TRBV27 to TRBJ2-5, with 7 bases fitting TRBD2. The V gene's germline CDR1 is MNHEY and CDR2 SMNVEV (reference sequence). The CDR3 covers 15 residues. V shed 3 bases, J shed 5 bases, and the junction held 9 bases outside the gene matches.

This clone has only a few counts. The CDR3 nucleotides read TGTGCCAGCAGCTATGGGACAAATTCACCCCTCCACTTT. Translated: CASSYGTNSPLHF. This chain joins TRBV6-6 and TRBJ1-6, with a tentative D call TRBD1 (6 bases). V was pared by 6 bases and J by 7 bases, with 10 bases between. Germline V CDR1 and CDR2: MNHNY, SVGAGI (reference sequence). The CDR3 extends over 13 amino acids.

This sequence joins TRBV11-2 and TRBJ2-1; D gene unclear. Germline CDR1 reads SGHAT; CDR2 reads FQNNGV. This CDR3 contains 14 residues. Trimming shortened V by 4 bases and J by 2 bases, and 9 bases separated the two germline ends. The DNA for the CDR3 is TGTGCCAGCAGCTCCCGAGGACCCTACAATGAGCAGTTCTTC. It translates to CASSSRGPYNEQFF.

The V and J genes are TRBV28 and TRBJ1-5; 8 nucleotides align to TRBD1. Germline-derived CDR1 and CDR2 are MDHEN and SYDVKM. V shed 2 bases, J shed 9 bases, and the junction held 6 bases outside the gene matches. CDR3 length equals 14 residues. CDR3 sequence: CASSLVDRVTPQHF. Here the CDR3 DNA reads TGTGCCAGCAGTTTAGTGGACAGGGTGACGCCCCAGCATTTT. Complete variable domain (other parts from reference TRBV28 and TRBJ1-5): DVKVTQSSRYLVKRTGEKVFLECVQDMDHENMFWYRQDPGLGLRLIYFSYDVKMKEKGDIPEGYSVSREKKERFSLILESASTNQTSMYLCASSLVDRVTPQHFGDGTRLSIL.

This clone was seen repeatedly, ten times or more. This sequence joins TRBV18 and TRBJ2-7; maybe TRBD1 (5 bases). This CDR3 is built from 15 residues. Germline loops: CDR1 KGHSH, CDR2 LQKENI. The ends were cut back, 0 bases at V and 0 bases at J, with 9 bases in the middle. CDR3 sequence (DNA): TGTGCCAGCTCACCACCGTCAGGGATCTCCTACGAGCAGTACTTC. It codes for CASSPPSGISYEQYF.

The V gene is TRBV4-1, the J gene TRBJ1-3; perhaps TRBD1 as D (6 bases). Germline V lookup: CDR1 MGHRA, CDR2 YSYEKL. Trimming stripped 0 bases from V and 4 bases from J, with 10 bases between. The CDR3 extends over 15 amino acids. The CDR3 protein is CASSQDPGVGNTIYF. CDR3 sequence (DNA): TGCGCCAGCAGCCAAGATCCAGGGGTGGGAAACACCATATATTTT.

V gene TRBV19 combines with J gene TRBJ1-5; D possibly corresponds to TRBD1 (6 bases). Germline lookup yields CDR1 LNHDA and CDR2 SQIVND (reference sequence). The CDR3 runs 14 residues. Trimming removed 5 bases from V and 7 bases from J, with 15 bases in between. The CDR3: CASSPAGARQPQHF. CDR3 DNA: TGTGCCAGTAGTCCGGCAGGGGCACGACAGCCCCAGCATTTT.

The chain recombines TRBV10-2 with TRBJ1-6, with D hard to call. The CDR3 totals 13 residues. Germline V lookup: CDR1 WSHSY, CDR2 SAAADI. Trimming left V 9 bases short and J 0 bases short, with 6 bases between. As DNA, the CDR3 is TGCGCCAGGGGGAGCTCCTATAATTCACCCCTCCACTTT. Protein sequence: CARGSSYNSPLHF.

V gene TRBV20-1 combines with J gene TRBJ2-2; D unresolved. There are 14 residues in the CDR3. V shed 3 bases and J shed 4 bases, with 12 bases lying between them. The V gene's germline CDR1 is DFQATT and CDR2 SNEGSKA (reference sequence). The CDR3 region is CSASGAPGTGELFF. CDR3 DNA sequence: TGCAGTGCTAGTGGTGCTCCAGGCACCGGGGAGCTGTTTTTT.